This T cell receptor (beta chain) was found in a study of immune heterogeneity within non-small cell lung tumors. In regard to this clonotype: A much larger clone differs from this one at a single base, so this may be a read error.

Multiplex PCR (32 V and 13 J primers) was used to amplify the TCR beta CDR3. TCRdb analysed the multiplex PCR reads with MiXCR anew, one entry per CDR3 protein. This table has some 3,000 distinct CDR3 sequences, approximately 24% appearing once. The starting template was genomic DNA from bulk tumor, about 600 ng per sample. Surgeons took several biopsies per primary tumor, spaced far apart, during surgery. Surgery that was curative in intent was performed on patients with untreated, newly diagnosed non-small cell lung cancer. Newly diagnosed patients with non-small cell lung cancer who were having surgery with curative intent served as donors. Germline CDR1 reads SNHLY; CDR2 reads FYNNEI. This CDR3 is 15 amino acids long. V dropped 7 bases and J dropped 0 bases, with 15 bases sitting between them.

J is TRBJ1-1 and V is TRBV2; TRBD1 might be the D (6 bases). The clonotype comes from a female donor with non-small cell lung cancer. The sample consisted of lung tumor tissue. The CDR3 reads CASNPTGTMNTEAFF. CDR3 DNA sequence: TGTGCCAGCAACCCGACTGGGACAATGAACACTGAAGCTTTCTTT.